The 7 T cell receptor beta chains in this list originate from one sample, sequenced in a study of blood T cells in healthy people across ages (dated by TCRdb to between 2015 and 2017). Library method: 5' RACE. Sequencer: Illumina HiSeq 2500. A second PCR of about 7 to 12 cycles was performed with a sample-barcoded 5' primer and a J-beta primer mix. TCRdb cleaned the public reads at Q25 with fastp, built clones with MiXCR and kept in-frame beta chains. Identical CDR3 proteins give one entry, which carries the most common genes and DNA. The sample has almost 800,000 distinct CDR3 sequences on record, 58% of them singletons. Over 20% of the sample is taken by the ten largest. The sequencing sample was made of blood. The source of these receptors is a man aged 25-45 years in good health.

As concerns this clonotype: An end of the junction does not agree with germline; a read error may underlie this. CDR3 DNA: TGCAGTGCTAGACGGGGGGACCTCAATCAGCTCCAGCATTTT. Protein sequence: CSARRGDLNQLQHF. The V and J genes are TRBV20-1 and TRBJ1-5; TRBD1 might be the D (5 bases). The CDR3 totals 14 residues. The germline CDR1 and CDR2 sequences are DFQATT and SNEGSKA (reference sequence).

The chain couples TRBV12-3 or TRBV12-4 to TRBJ2-1; 13 bases are a match to TRBD2. Trimming removed 5 bases from V and 15 bases from J; junction bases left unmatched: 7. There are 13 residues in the CDR3. CDR3 sequence reads: CASSRTSGSSRFF. CDR3 nucleotide sequence: TGTGCCAGCAGTCGGACTAGCGGGAGTAGTCGGTTCTTC.

The chain links TRBV20-1 to TRBJ1-2, with TRBD1 matching 12 bases. The CDR3 loop spans 15 amino acids. V was pared by 6 bases and J by 2 bases, with 7 bases of the junction left unmatched. In germline, CDR1 is DFQATT, CDR2 SNEGSKA (reference sequence). The CDR3 DNA follows: TGCAGTGCCGGGACAGGGGGCGCCGTAAACTATGGCTACACCTTC. Amino acid sequence: CSAGTGGAVNYGYTF.

This clonotype was observed a few times. The chain recombines TRBV29-1 with TRBJ2-1, with D possibly being TRBD1 (6 bases). Trimming left V 8 bases short and J 3 bases short, with 14 bases between. There are 13 residues in the CDR3. Per the germline V gene, CDR1 is SQVTM and CDR2 is ANQGSEA. CDR3 sequence (DNA): TGCAGCCTCCGACAGGATCTCTACAATGAGCAGTTCTTC. Protein sequence: CSLRQDLYNEQFF.

Here the CDR3 reads CATSRDKGLGEQYF. The CDR3 coding sequence is TGTGCCACCAGCAGAGATAAGGGTCTCGGCGAGCAGTACTTC. This chain connects TRBV15 to TRBJ2-7; no definite D call. Germline CDR1 and CDR2: LNHNV and YYDKDF (reference sequence). CDR3 length equals 14 residues. V was pared by 0 bases and J by 6 bases, with 12 bases between. Full variable domain (rest looked up from reference TRBV15 and TRBJ2-7): DAMVIQNPRYQVTQFGKPVTLSCSQTLNHNVMYWYQQKSSQAPKLLFHYYDKDFNNEADTPDNFQSRRPNTSFCFLDIRSPGLGDTAMYLCATSRDKGLGEQYFGPGTRLTVT.

In its sample, this clonotype was seen a few times. The rearrangement links TRBV7-9 to TRBJ1-5; 8 bases align to TRBD1. V lost 7 bases, J lost 4 bases, and 12 bases stayed unmatched. This CDR3 spans 16 amino acids. CDR1 SEHNR and CDR2 FQNEAQ come from the germline V gene (reference sequence). In nucleotides, the CDR3 is TGTGCCAGCAACTCTGGACAGGGAGGGCCAAATCAGCCCCAGCATTTT. This sequence encodes CASNSGQGGPNQPQHF.

V is TRBV4-1 and J is TRBJ1-1, with D unclear. Looked up from germline, CDR1 is MGHRA and CDR2 is YSYEKL. V was shortened by 1 base and J by 4 bases, with 7 bases between the two germline ends. The CDR3 loop spans 13 amino acids. The CDR3 loop is CASSQARSTEAFF. The CDR3 DNA sequence: TGCGCCAGCAGCCAAGCAAGGAGCACTGAAGCTTTCTTT.